This entry lists 9 T cell receptor beta chains sequenced from one sample in a study of cytomegalovirus exposure and HLA in healthy donors. The PCR made use of 60 Vbeta and 13 Jbeta primers. Some clones are missing from TCRdb's copy, which holds only in-frame ones; the method was immunoSEQ multiplex PCR. The table shows more than 95,000 clones, with 81% occurring only once. The specimen sequenced was PBMCs. The receptor source for this set is a woman in her twenties or thirties in good health and CMV-seronegative.

The rearrangement uses TRBV9 and TRBJ1-2; D gene unclear. The CDR3 has 16 amino acids. V lost 0 bases and J 4 bases, leaving 16 bases between the germline ends. CDR1 and CDR2 from the germline V gene are SGDLS and YYNGEE. CDR3: CASSVGPYDFSYGYTF. In nucleotides, the CDR3 is TGTGCCAGCAGCGTAGGCCCTTATGACTTTTCCTATGGCTACACCTTC.

This clone was detected once. This chain joins TRBV7-2 and TRBJ1-5, with no clear D. The CDR3 is 12 residues long. The germline V gene has CDR1 SGHTA and CDR2 FQGNSA. V shed 3 bases and J shed 6 bases, with 6 bases lying between them. CDR3 region: CASSFYGQPQHF. The CDR3, as DNA: TGTGCCAGCAGCTTTTACGGTCAGCCCCAGCATTTT. Using reference TRBV7-2 and TRBJ1-5 for the parts outside the CDR3, the full variable domain is GAGVSQSPSNKVTEKGKDVELRCDPISGHTALYWYRQSLGQGLEFLIYFQGNSAPDKSGLPSDRFSAERTGGSVSTLTIQRTQQEDSAVYLCASSFYGQPQHFGDGTRLSIL.

CDR3: CASRHGGAGDTQYF. The CDR3 DNA follows: TGTGCCAGCAGGCACGGGGGGGCCGGGGATACGCAGTATTTT. This sequence joins TRBV6-5 and TRBJ2-3, with TRBD2 matching over 8 bases. Per the germline V gene, CDR1 is MNHEY and CDR2 is SVGAGI. The V and J ends lost 6 bases and 6 bases, in that order; junction bases with no gene match: 8. The CDR3 is made up of 14 amino acids.

This clone came up a few times. This sequence joins TRBV7-3 and TRBJ1-1, with 7 bases lining up with TRBD1. This CDR3 has 13 residues. J lost 8 bases, V lost 5 bases, and 8 bases had no gene match. The germline V gene encodes CDR1 SGHTA and CDR2 FQGTGA. CDR3 in DNA: TGTGCCAGCAGCCAGGGACAGTTAGCCGAAGCTTTCTTT. This gives the protein CASSQGQLAEAFF.

This chain connects TRBV4-1 to TRBJ2-7; D gene uncertain. There are 15 residues in the CDR3. V gave up 2 bases and J gave up 0 bases, with 11 bases separating them. In germline, CDR1 is MGHRA, CDR2 YSYEKL. The CDR3 reads CASSQTSSSSYEQYF. The CDR3 region has the DNA TGCGCCAGCAGCCAAACCTCCTCCAGCTCCTACGAGCAGTACTTC.

This clone was counted a single time. V usage is TRBV2 and J usage is TRBJ2-7; 8 nucleotides line up with TRBD2. Germline CDR1 and CDR2: SNHLY and FYNNEI. The V segment lost 3 bases and the J segment 2 bases; nucleotides outside the gene matches: 12. This CDR3 comprises 17 residues. DNA of the CDR3: TGTGCCAGCAGTGATAAAGTAGCGGGAAGGCGTACCTACGAGCAGTACTTC. As protein: CASSDKVAGRRTYEQYF.

The J gene is TRBJ2-7, the V gene TRBV10-3, with 9 positions matching TRBD2. The CDR3 runs to 14 residues. V dropped 2 bases and J dropped 4; count of bases not matched to a gene: 3. CDR1 and CDR2 from the germline V gene are ENHRY and SYGVKD. DNA of the CDR3: TGTGCCATCAGTGAGGGACTAGCGTTTTACGAGCAGTACTTC. Translating gives CAISEGLAFYEQYF.

This clone showed up just a few times. The gene calls are TRBV7-3 and TRBJ2-3; possibly TRBD2 for D (6 bases). The CDR3 extends over 14 amino acids. The V gene lost 5 bases and the J gene lost 0 bases, with 9 bases spanning the gap. The germline CDR1 and CDR2 sequences are SGHTA and FQGTGA. CDR3 residues: CASSPGTSTDTQYF. CDR3 nucleotides: TGTGCCAGCAGCCCCGGGACTAGCACAGATACGCAGTATTTT.

The chain carries TRBV6-6 and TRBJ2-4, with D perhaps TRBD2 (5 bases). CDR3 size: 15 residues. Germline CDR1 is MNHNY and CDR2 is SVGAGI (reference sequence). Trimming left V 11 bases short and J 5 bases short, with 22 bases between. CDR3 loop: CALSAGEVFQNIQYF. CDR3 bases: TGTGCCCTATCGGCCGGGGAAGTATTCCAAAACATTCAGTACTTC.